This T cell receptor (beta chain) came from a study of blood T cells in healthy people across ages. Notes on the study in general: Donor CMV status was unknown, possibly confounding expanded clonotype changes.

The authors ran a second PCR of 7 to 11 cycles using a sample-barcoded 5' primer and a J-beta primer mix. TCRdb re-derived calls from the 5' RACE reads in MiXCR, one entry per CDR3 protein. Among fewer than 2 million distinct CDR3 sequences listed, 30% to 40% were seen once. Note on this clonotype: Its target is not known.

This receptor was identified in a human donor in good health. Sequencing was performed on blood.

The CDR3 DNA sequence: TGCGCCAGCAGCAACACAGGGGAGGACACTGAAGCTTTCTTT. Translating it yields CASSNTGEDTEAFF. The J gene is TRBJ1-1, the V gene TRBV5-1; 7 bases map to TRBD1. After removal of 4 bases from V and 3 bases from J, the junction contained 6 bases not matched to a gene. Germline CDR1 SGHRS, CDR2 YFSETQ. The CDR3 contains 14 residues.